The rows below give T cell receptor beta chains drawn from one sample of a study of T-cell reconstitution after alpha-beta-depleted transplantation in children. TCRdb recomputed calls from the PCR reads with MiXCR, one row per CDR3 protein. The sample yields roughly 590,000 distinct CDR3 sequences, 16% seen once. This sample comprised PBMCs from the stem cell graft donor, obtained from the stem cell graft. These TCRs come from a human donor who donated a stem cell graft to a child with acute myeloid leukemia. Both conserved end residues are part of each CDR3. Fields, in order: D gene, J gene, V gene, clone size, CDR3 protein, CDR3 DNA. D genes are given only for firm matches. Rows may omit the clone size; those that give it use once, few, many or a size class.

>.|TRBJ2-2|TRBV10-3|.
CAIRGLTPNTGELFF
TGTGCCATCAGGGGCCTGACACCGAACACCGGGGAGCTGTTTTTT
>.|TRBJ1-1|TRBV11-2|.
CASMGAVAEAFF
TGTGCCAGCATGGGGGCAGTTGCTGAAGCTTTCTTT
>.|TRBJ1-1|TRBV4-1|many
CASSQEGGTEAFF
TGCGCCAGCAGCCAAGAAGGGGGCACTGAAGCTTTCTTT
>TRBD1|TRBJ1-2|TRBV29-1|many
CSALQGNYGYTF
TGCAGCGCCCTACAGGGGAACTATGGCTACACCTTC
>TRBD2|TRBJ2-5|TRBV12-3/TRBV12-4|few
CASSVGTRETQYF
TGTGCCAGCAGTGTCGGGACTAGAGAGACCCAGTACTTC
>TRBD1|TRBJ1-5|TRBV20-1|many
CSARDQQGARQPQHF
TGCAGTGCTAGAGACCAACAGGGGGCACGGCAGCCCCAGCATTTT
>.|TRBJ1-1|TRBV29-1|.
CSVEREFDTEAFF
TGCAGCGTTGAAAGGGAATTTGACACTGAAGCTTTCTTT
>TRBD2|TRBJ2-2|TRBV28|few
CASSLVGRTSASGELFF
TGTGCCAGCAGTTTGGTGGGCAGGACTAGCGCTTCCGGGGAGCTGTTTTTT
>TRBD2|TRBJ2-5|TRBV29-1|many
CSVGKTGGTRETQYF
TGCAGCGTTGGAAAGACGGGGGGGACCCGGGAGACCCAGTACTTC
>.|TRBJ1-2|TRBV20-1|.
CSAREGRAGGYTF
TGCAGTGCTAGAGAGGGAAGGGCGGGCGGCTACACCTTC
>.|TRBJ1-6|TRBV6-5|few
CASSYAESSYNSPLHF
TGTGCCAGCAGTTACGCCGAGAGCTCCTATAATTCACCCCTCCACTTT
>TRBD2|TRBJ2-1|TRBV20-1|.
CSARSTSGDYNEQFF
TGCAGTGCTAGATCGACTAGCGGGGACTACAATGAGCAGTTCTTC
>.|TRBJ2-1|TRBV4-3|.
CASSQEWSNEQFF
TGCGCCAGCAGCCAAGAATGGAGCAATGAGCAGTTCTTC
>.|TRBJ2-1|TRBV20-1|many
CSTPLVARVKVGEQFF
TGCAGTACCCCCCTAGTGGCGCGCGTAAAAGTCGGTGAGCAGTTCTTC
>TRBD2|TRBJ2-3|TRBV20-1|.
CSARPQRGGTDTQYF
TGCAGTGCTAGACCCCAGCGGGGGGGCACAGATACGCAGTATTTT
>.|TRBJ1-6|TRBV20-1|many
CSAVEGGSSYNSPLHF
TGCAGTGCCGTAGAAGGCGGTAGCTCCTATAATTCACCCCTCCACTTT
>.|TRBJ2-1|TRBV20-1|.
CSARVDTSSYNEQFF
TGCAGTGCTAGAGTGGACACGAGCTCCTACAATGAGCAGTTCTTC
>TRBD2|TRBJ2-1|TRBV20-1|many
CSASEWGLAGATYNEQFF
TGCAGTGCTAGTGAATGGGGACTAGCGGGGGCCACCTACAATGAGCAGTTCTTC
>TRBD1|TRBJ1-5|TRBV15|.
CATSFTSGTGRLGNQPQHF
TGTGCCACCAGCTTCACATCCGGGACAGGGCGACTTGGAAATCAGCCCCAGCATTTT
>TRBD2|TRBJ2-1|TRBV7-3|.
CASSLSAGGFYNEQFF
TGTGCCAGCAGCTTATCAGCGGGGGGCTTCTACAATGAGCAGTTCTTC
>.|TRBJ1-1|TRBV7-3|many
CASSSWGGNTEAFF
TGTGCCAGCAGCTCGTGGGGGGGGAACACTGAAGCTTTCTTT
>.|TRBJ2-3|TRBV20-1|many
CSARLSGLRNTDTQYF
TGCAGTGCTAGGTTGTCCGGGTTGAGAAACACAGATACGCAGTATTTT
>TRBD1|TRBJ2-1|TRBV7-9|few
CASSPHRGQGMVNEQFF
TGTGCCAGCAGCCCCCACCGGGGACAGGGGATGGTCAATGAGCAGTTCTTC
>TRBD1|TRBJ1-1|TRBV30|.
CASTTGFMNTEAFF
TGTGCCAGCACGACAGGGTTCATGAACACTGAAGCTTTCTTT
>.|TRBJ1-1|TRBV12-3/TRBV12-4|.
CASSRAPTRYVGLNTEAFF
TGTGCCAGCAGTCGGGCCCCCACACGATACGTGGGGCTGAACACTGAAGCTTTCTTT
>.|TRBJ1-1|TRBV12-3/TRBV12-4|many
CASSLQGMGTEAFF
TGTGCCAGCAGTCTACAGGGTATGGGCACTGAAGCTTTCTTT
>.|TRBJ2-2|TRBV7-2|.
CASSLARHIWAGELFF
TGTGCCAGCAGCTTAGCGAGACATATCTGGGCCGGGGAGCTGTTTTTT
>.|TRBJ1-1|TRBV29-1|many
CSVEDQRTEAFF
TGCAGCGTTGAAGATCAACGGACTGAAGCTTTCTTT
>.|TRBJ2-5|TRBV15|.
CATSRDRLRGQETQYF
TGTGCCACCAGCAGAGATCGTTTGCGGGGTCAAGAGACCCAGTACTTC
>.|TRBJ1-2|TRBV5-5|few
CASSLARDRYYGYTF
TGTGCCAGCAGCTTGGCCCGGGACCGATACTATGGCTACACCTTC
>TRBD1|TRBJ1-4|TRBV6-1|few
CASRAPGQTDEKLFF
TGTGCCAGCAGAGCGCCGGGACAGACAGATGAAAAACTGTTTTTT
>.|TRBJ2-1|TRBV19|.
CASSIDPPGLGYNEQFF
TGTGCCAGTAGTATAGATCCCCCCGGACTGGGGTACAATGAGCAGTTCTTC
>.|TRBJ1-1|TRBV28|few
CASSLLGRANTEAFF
TGTGCCAGCAGTTTATTGGGCAGGGCGAACACTGAAGCTTTCTTT
>.|TRBJ2-1|TRBV5-1|.
CASSFAVASSYNEQFF
TGCGCCAGCAGCTTCGCGGTGGCTAGCTCCTACAATGAGCAGTTCTTC
>.|TRBJ2-3|TRBV20-1|many
CSATGRGRGDTQYF
TGCAGTGCTACGGGGCGGGGCAGGGGAGATACGCAGTATTTT
>.|TRBJ1-3|TRBV7-2|.
CASSLGPTGNTIYF
TGTGCCAGCAGCTTAGGCCCCACTGGAAACACCATATATTTT
>.|TRBJ2-1|TRBV20-1|many
CSAKGPRSYNEQFF
TGCAGTGCTAAAGGTCCGCGCTCCTACAATGAGCAGTTCTTC
>.|TRBJ1-2|TRBV7-9|few
CASSLAGVSSDGYTF
TGTGCCAGCAGCTTAGCTGGGGTCTCGTCGGACGGCTACACCTTC
>.|TRBJ1-4|TRBV20-1|many
CSARDLRLNEKLFF
TGCAGTGCTAGAGATCTCAGGTTAAATGAAAAACTGTTTTTT
>TRBD2|TRBJ2-5|TRBV29-1|many
CSVEYGTPGGETQYF
TGCAGCGTTGAGTACGGGACCCCGGGAGGGGAGACCCAGTACTTC
>.|TRBJ1-3|TRBV13|.
CASSLNSDVFSGNTIYF
TGTGCCAGCAGCTTAAACTCAGACGTTTTCTCTGGAAACACCATATATTTT
>.|TRBJ1-2|TRBV5-1|many
CASSSIAGTWGYTF
TGCGCCAGCAGCTCAATTGCCGGGACTTGGGGCTACACCTTC
>.|TRBJ1-2|TRBV6-2/TRBV6-3|.
CASSYSASLEPSNYGYTF
TGTGCCAGCAGTTACTCCGCGAGTCTGGAGCCTTCTAACTATGGCTACACCTTC
>TRBD1|TRBJ1-2|TRBV10-2|few
CASRTGVGYGYTF
TGCGCCAGCAGGACAGGGGTCGGCTATGGCTACACCTTC
>TRBD1|TRBJ1-1|TRBV11-2|.
CASSRGLGMNTEAFF
TGTGCCAGCAGCAGGGGGCTAGGAATGAACACTGAAGCTTTCTTT
>.|TRBJ2-5|TRBV20-1|many
CSAPDSQETQYF
TGCAGTGCTCCGGACAGCCAAGAGACCCAGTACTTC
>TRBD1|TRBJ2-3|TRBV29-1|few
CSGWDRGYTDTQYF
TGCAGCGGTTGGGACAGGGGATACACAGATACGCAGTATTTT
>TRBD1|TRBJ2-1|TRBV14|few
CASSLPSGTGQFF
TGTGCCAGCAGCCTCCCTTCCGGGACAGGGCAGTTCTTC
>TRBD1|TRBJ1-1|TRBV20-1|.
CSAPLGTAFMNTEAFF
TGCAGTGCCCCACTAGGGACAGCCTTTATGAACACTGAAGCTTTCTTT